This T cell receptor beta chain was sequenced for a study of monozygotic twins with inflammatory bowel disease. The UMIs carried a 6-nucleotide sample barcode, and they were added by template switching. TCRdb reprocessed the 5' RACE reads and stores each CDR3 protein as one record, lacking DNA. Listed are about 160,000 distinct CDR3 sequences; 2.4% falls within the top ten. CDR3 length: 15 residues. Points from the study as a whole: The existence of one strong signal or clonotype linked to IBD lacked support. Healthy twins showed more clonotype sharing with others than IBD patients, especially patients with disease activity.

Remarks on this clonotype: Its cognate antigen is unknown.

Blood was drawn once per donor, and each sample measured under 3 ml. This clonotype was sampled from a human donor with ulcerative colitis or Crohn's disease, or a healthy co-twin of an affected twin (not recorded which). V and J are TRBV12-3 or TRBV12-4 and TRBJ1-2; there is no DNA to check the TCRdb D call of TRBD1. The sequencing input was blood. CDR3 sequence reads: CASSLGDRANYGYTF.